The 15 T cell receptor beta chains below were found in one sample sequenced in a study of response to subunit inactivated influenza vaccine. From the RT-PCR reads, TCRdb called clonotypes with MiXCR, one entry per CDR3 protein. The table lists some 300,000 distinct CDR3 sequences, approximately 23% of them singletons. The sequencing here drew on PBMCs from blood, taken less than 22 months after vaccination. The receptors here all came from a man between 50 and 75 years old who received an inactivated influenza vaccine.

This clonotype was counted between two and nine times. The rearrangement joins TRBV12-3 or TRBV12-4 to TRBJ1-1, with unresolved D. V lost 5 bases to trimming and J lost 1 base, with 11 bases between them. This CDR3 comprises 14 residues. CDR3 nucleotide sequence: TGTGCCAGCAGTCGCTTCGATGGGAACACTGAAGCTTTCTTT. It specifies CASSRFDGNTEAFF.

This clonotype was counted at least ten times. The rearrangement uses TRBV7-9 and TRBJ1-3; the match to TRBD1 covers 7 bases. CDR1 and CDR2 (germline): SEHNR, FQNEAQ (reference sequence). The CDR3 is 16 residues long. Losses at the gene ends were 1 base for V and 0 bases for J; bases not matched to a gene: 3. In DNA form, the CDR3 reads TGTGCCAGCAGCTTAGGAGGGGGCATCTCTGGAAACACCATATATTTT. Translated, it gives CASSLGGGISGNTIYF. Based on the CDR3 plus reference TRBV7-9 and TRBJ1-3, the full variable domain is DTGVSQNPRHKITKRGQNVTFRCDPISEHNRLYWYRQTLGQGPEFLTYFQNEAQLEKSRLLSDRFSAERPKGSFSTLEIQRTEQGDSAMYLCASSLGGGISGNTIYFGEGSWLTVV.

The CDR3 region is CASKVGQYNSPLHF. The CDR3 DNA reads TGTGCCAGCAAGGTGGGGCAGTATAATTCACCCCTCCACTTT. The chain combines TRBV12-3 or TRBV12-4 with TRBJ1-6; D might be TRBD1 (5 bases). Trimming took 7 bases from V and 4 from J, leaving 11 bases between them. CDR3 length: 14 residues.

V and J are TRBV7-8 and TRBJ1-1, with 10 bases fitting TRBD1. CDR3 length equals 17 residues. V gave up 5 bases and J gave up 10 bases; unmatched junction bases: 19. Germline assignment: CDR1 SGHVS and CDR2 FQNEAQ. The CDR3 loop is CASSPPRDRGAKVGAFF. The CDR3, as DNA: TGTGCCAGCAGCCCCCCGAGGGACAGGGGAGCCAAAGTCGGAGCTTTCTTT.

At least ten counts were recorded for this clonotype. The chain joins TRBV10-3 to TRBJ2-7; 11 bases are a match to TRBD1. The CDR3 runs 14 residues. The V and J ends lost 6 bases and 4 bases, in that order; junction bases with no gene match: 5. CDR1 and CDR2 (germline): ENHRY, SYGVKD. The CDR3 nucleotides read TGTGCCATCAGACGGGACAGGGGGGTGTACGAGCAGTACTTC. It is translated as CAIRRDRGVYEQYF.

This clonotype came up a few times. CDR3 in DNA: TGCGCCAGCAGCTTGGCATTAGCGGGAAACTACGAGCAGTACTTC. Protein sequence: CASSLALAGNYEQYF. The chain uses TRBV5-1 and TRBJ2-7; 8 nucleotides line up with TRBD2. Germline V gene sequence: CDR1 SGHRS, CDR2 YFSETQ. The V gene end was trimmed by 0 bases and the J gene end by 3 bases; junction bases not matched to a gene: 5. The CDR3 covers 15 residues.

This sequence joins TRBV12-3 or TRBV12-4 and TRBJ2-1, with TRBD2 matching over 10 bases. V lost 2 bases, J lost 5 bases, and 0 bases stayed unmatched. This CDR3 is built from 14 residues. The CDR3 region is CASSLTSGNNEQFF. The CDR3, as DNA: TGTGCCAGCAGTTTAACTAGCGGGAACAATGAGCAGTTCTTC.

The CDR3 DNA reads as TGTGCCAGCAGTTTAGTCTTCGGTTTCGGGGGTATCACTGAAGCTTTCTTT. This sequence encodes CASSLVFGFGGITEAFF. The rearrangement links TRBV28 to TRBJ1-1; D may be TRBD1 (5 bases). The germline CDR1 and CDR2 sequences are MDHEN and SYDVKM. V dropped 2 bases and J dropped 4 bases, with 20 bases sitting between them. This CDR3 has 17 amino acids.

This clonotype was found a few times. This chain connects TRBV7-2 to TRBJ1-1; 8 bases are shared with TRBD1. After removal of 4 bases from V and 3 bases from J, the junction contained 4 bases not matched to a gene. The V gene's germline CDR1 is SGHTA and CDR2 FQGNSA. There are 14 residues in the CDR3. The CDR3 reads CASSSGGWYTEAFF. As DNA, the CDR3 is TGTGCCAGCAGCTCAGGGGGCTGGTACACTGAAGCTTTCTTT.

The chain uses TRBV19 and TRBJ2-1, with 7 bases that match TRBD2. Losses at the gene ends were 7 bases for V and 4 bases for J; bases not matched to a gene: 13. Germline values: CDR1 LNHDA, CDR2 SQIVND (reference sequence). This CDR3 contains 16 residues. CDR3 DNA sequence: TGTGCCAGTAAAGGCCCCGGCCTAGCGGATTACAATGAGCAGTTCTTC. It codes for CASKGPGLADYNEQFF.

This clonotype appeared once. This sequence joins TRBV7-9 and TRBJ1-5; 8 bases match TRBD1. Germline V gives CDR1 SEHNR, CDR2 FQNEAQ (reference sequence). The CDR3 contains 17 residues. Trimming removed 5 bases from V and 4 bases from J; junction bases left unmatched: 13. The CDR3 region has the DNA TGTGCCAGCAGCCGAGGGACAGGAGTGTTAGGAAATCAGCCCCAGCATTTT. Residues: CASSRGTGVLGNQPQHF.

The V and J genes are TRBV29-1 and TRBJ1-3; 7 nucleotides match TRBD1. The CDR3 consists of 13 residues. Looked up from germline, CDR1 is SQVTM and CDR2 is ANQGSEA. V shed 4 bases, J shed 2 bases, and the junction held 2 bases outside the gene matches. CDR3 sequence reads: CSVGDRAGNTIYF. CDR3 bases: TGCAGCGTTGGAGACAGGGCTGGAAACACCATATATTTT.

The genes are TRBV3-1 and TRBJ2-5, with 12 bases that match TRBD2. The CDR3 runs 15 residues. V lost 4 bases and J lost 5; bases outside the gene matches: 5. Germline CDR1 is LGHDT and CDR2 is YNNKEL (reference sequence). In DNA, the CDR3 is TGTGCCAGCAGCCGCTCGACTAGCGGGAGTGAGACCCAGTACTTC. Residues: CASSRSTSGSETQYF.

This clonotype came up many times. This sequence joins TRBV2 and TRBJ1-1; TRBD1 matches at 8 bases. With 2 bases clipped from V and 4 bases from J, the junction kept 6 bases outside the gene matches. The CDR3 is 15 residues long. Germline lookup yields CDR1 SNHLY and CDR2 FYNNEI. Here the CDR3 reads CASSEYQGATTEAFF. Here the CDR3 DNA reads TGTGCCAGCAGTGAATATCAGGGGGCGACCACTGAAGCTTTCTTT.

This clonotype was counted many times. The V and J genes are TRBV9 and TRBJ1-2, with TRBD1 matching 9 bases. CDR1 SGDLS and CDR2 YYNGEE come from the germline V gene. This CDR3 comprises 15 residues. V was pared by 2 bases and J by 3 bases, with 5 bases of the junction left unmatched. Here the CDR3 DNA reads TGTGCCAGCAGCGTGGGGACAGGGATTCACTATGGCTACACCTTC. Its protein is CASSVGTGIHYGYTF.